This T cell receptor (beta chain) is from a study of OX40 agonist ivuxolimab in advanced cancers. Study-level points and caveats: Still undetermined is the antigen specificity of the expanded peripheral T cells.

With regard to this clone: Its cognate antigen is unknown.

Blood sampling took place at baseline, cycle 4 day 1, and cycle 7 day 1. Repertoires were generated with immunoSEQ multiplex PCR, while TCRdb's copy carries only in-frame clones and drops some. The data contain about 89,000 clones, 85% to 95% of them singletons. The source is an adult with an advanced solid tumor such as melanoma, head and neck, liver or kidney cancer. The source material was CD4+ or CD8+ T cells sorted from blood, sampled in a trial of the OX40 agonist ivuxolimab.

CDR3 sequence reads: CASSPTGAPLHF. CDR3 bases: TGTGCCAGCAGCCCCACAGGGGCACCCCTCCACTTT. The chain combines TRBV4-2 with TRBJ1-6, with TRBD1 matching 7 bases. CDR3 length: 12 residues. V lost 4 bases to trimming and J lost 11 bases; unmatched junction nucleotides: 2. Germline loops: CDR1 LGHNA, CDR2 YNFKEQ.